This record covers a single T cell receptor beta chain. Negatively enriched CD4+ T cells were divided by CD45RA into naive and memory. This sample was included in a study of shared clonotypes between healthy human individuals. On the study more broadly: Two women and three men aged 18 to 49 made up the donors.

Data came from immunoSEQ multiplex PCR; TCRdb stores just in-frame clones and leaves some out. This sample yields millions of clones, of which over 85% are seen a single time; about 0.13% belongs to the top ten. Germline loops: CDR1 LNHDA, CDR2 SQIVND (reference sequence). Trimming took 3 bases from V and 9 from J, leaving 12 bases between them. CDR3 size: 13 residues. The receptor was isolated from a man younger than 35 in good health. The gene calls are TRBV19 and TRBJ2-1; possible D gene TRBD2, 6 bases. The sequenced material came from naive CD4+ T cells sorted from blood. The subset denotes: CD45RA+ positively selected. CDR3 DNA sequence: TGTGCCAGTAGTATGGCTAGCGTCGCTGAGCAGTTCTTC. Protein: CASSMASVAEQFF.